This is a list of T cell receptor beta chains from one sample in a study of blood T cells in healthy people across ages. Each CDR3 protein is one row after TCRdb ran MiXCR on the 5' RACE reads. The table records just over 1 million distinct CDR3 sequences, more than 35% of them present only once. The sample comprised blood. These receptors came from a woman between 55 and 75 years old in good health. Both conserved end residues are part of each CDR3.

v_gene: TRBV5-1
CDR3aa: CASSNPGQSYGYTF

v_gene: TRBV2
CDR3aa: CASSPEDEQYF

v_gene: TRBV6-5
CDR3aa: CASRISGTRTNEQFF

v_gene: TRBV3-1
CDR3aa: CASSQGPNYGYTF

v_gene: TRBV7-9
CDR3aa: CASRPDRPSTDTQYF

v_gene: TRBV29-1
CDR3aa: CSVDGGNLLDEQYF

v_gene: TRBV18
CDR3aa: CASSPKSSTIDTQYF

v_gene: TRBV25-1
CDR3aa: CASSGPGQSGELFF

v_gene: TRBV13
CDR3aa: CASSTSQDFRGYNEQFF

v_gene: TRBV11-2
CDR3aa: CASSSSRGYEQFF

v_gene: TRBV12-3/TRBV12-4
CDR3aa: CANSFTDSYNEQFF

v_gene: TRBV20-1
CDR3aa: CSARGRANSYEQYF

v_gene: TRBV4-1
CDR3aa: CASSQDGTSGRAGEETQYF

v_gene: TRBV11-2
CDR3aa: CASSLPGGIRNEQYF

v_gene: TRBV4-1
CDR3aa: CASSQDGTGYGEQYF

v_gene: TRBV27
CDR3aa: CASSLPHRGNTGELFF

v_gene: TRBV29-1
CDR3aa: CSAREGGTDTQYF

v_gene: TRBV12-3/TRBV12-4
CDR3aa: CASSSPWGEARYEQFF

v_gene: TRBV4-1
CDR3aa: CASSQEGGGGIGELFF

v_gene: TRBV29-1
CDR3aa: CSVGDSKGGYGYTF

v_gene: TRBV5-4
CDR3aa: CASSSRTGLNTGELFF

v_gene: TRBV7-2
CDR3aa: CVSSLNREVGSAFF

v_gene: TRBV20-1
CDR3aa: CSATPTGGISYEQYF

v_gene: TRBV9
CDR3aa: CASSGWGTDTDTQYF

v_gene: TRBV24-1
CDR3aa: CATDGDDRLMHF

v_gene: TRBV12-3/TRBV12-4
CDR3aa: CASSLGDTEQFF

v_gene: TRBV4-1
CDR3aa: CASSQPRWDLKSTDTQYF

v_gene: TRBV11-2
CDR3aa: CASKSGLGNTGELFF

v_gene: TRBV24-1
CDR3aa: CATRDSKSPSHEQYF

v_gene: TRBV10-3
CDR3aa: CATSGTDTQYF

v_gene: TRBV20-1
CDR3aa: CSARDSLSGTEAFF

v_gene: TRBV2
CDR3aa: CASSAGTADGYTF

v_gene: TRBV12-3/TRBV12-4
CDR3aa: CASSVGTGPLSYEQYF